This TCR beta chain was identified in a study of T cells after yellow fever vaccination. Findings and limits, study-wide: Though it reached lower strength, the secondary response hit its peak faster, day 5 versus 15. Boosting was followed by the reappearance of most primary-vaccination clones (96% CD4, around 91% CD8). Contaminating bulk clonotypes could be abundant in FACS-sorted repertoires.

With regard to this clonotype: Its antigen is not known.

The CDR3 runs 17 residues. Unmatched junction bases numbered 16, after V lost 5 bases and J lost 8 bases. Germline V gives CDR1 SGHVS, CDR2 FQNEAQ. TCRdb recomputed calls from the 5' RACE reads with MiXCR, one row per CDR3 protein. The table has a few hundred thousand distinct CDR3 sequences, around 3.6% seen once; the top ten hold 20% to 30%. This specimen was PBMCs, taken on the day of the yellow fever booster vaccination. The rearrangement joins TRBV7-8 to TRBJ1-4, with 8 bases matching TRBD1. The receptor's source is a man younger than 35 who received the YFV17D yellow fever vaccine. The CDR3 DNA is TGTGCCAGCAGCCCCTACCCGGACAGGGCCCGGAGAGAAAAACTGTTTTTT. Amino acids: CASSPYPDRARREKLFF. Filled out from reference TRBV7-8 and TRBJ1-4, the complete variable domain reads GAGVSQSPRYKVAKRGQDVALRCDPISGHVSLFWYQQALGQGPEFLTYFQNEAQLDKSGLPSDRFFAERPEGSVSTLKIQRTQQEDSAVYLCASSPYPDRARREKLFFGSGTQLSVL.